These T cell receptor beta chains were read from a single sample in a study of identical twins. TCRdb re-derived calls from the 5' RACE reads in MiXCR, one entry per CDR3 protein. This sample has about 530,000 distinct CDR3 sequences; around 24% occur once, and the top ten carry 0.45% to 0.5%. The same sample was also used in a study of yellow fever vaccine responses in identical twins.

The sample taken for sequencing was CD4+ T cells sorted from blood. The receptors stem from a woman aged 18-35 years in good health. CDR3s include the opening cysteine and the closing phenylalanine or tryptophan. A D gene is named only where the DNA matches it firmly. Only part of the rows carry a size: once, few, many, or a class if the clone is expanded.

>TRBJ2-1|TRBV6-6|few|-
CASSYGWGEQFF
TGTGCCAGCAGTTACGGGTGGGGTGAGCAGTTCTTC
>TRBJ1-1|TRBV20-1|-|-
CSAAGHRGTEAFF
TGCAGTGCCGCGGGACATAGGGGGACTGAAGCTTTCTTT
>TRBJ2-7|TRBV12-3/TRBV12-4|few|-
CASSSEDSDGSYEQYF
TGTGCCAGCAGCTCAGAGGACAGCGATGGGTCCTACGAGCAGTACTTC
>TRBJ1-1|TRBV10-2|once|-
CASSGQRGTEAFF
TGCGCCAGCAGCGGGCAGAGAGGCACTGAAGCTTTCTTT
>TRBJ1-1|TRBV3-1|-|-
CASSQDRGRFATEAFF
TGTGCCAGCAGCCAAGATAGGGGGAGATTCGCCACTGAAGCTTTCTTT
>TRBJ2-3|TRBV12-3/TRBV12-4|-|TRBD2
CASSFRRGLAVTDTQYF
TGTGCCAGCAGTTTCAGGAGGGGACTAGCGGTAACAGATACGCAGTATTTT
>TRBJ2-1|TRBV14|-|TRBD2
CASSPGGREQFF
TGTGCCAGCAGCCCGGGAGGTAGGGAGCAGTTCTTC
>TRBJ2-3|TRBV7-2|-|TRBD2
CASSSTSTSGGYNTQYF
TGTGCCAGCAGCTCCACCTCGACTAGCGGGGGCTACAATACGCAGTATTTT
>TRBJ2-1|TRBV3-1|few|TRBD2
CASSQVRGGPYNEQFF
TGTGCCAGCAGCCAAGTGCGCGGGGGACCTTACAATGAGCAGTTCTTC
>TRBJ1-4|TRBV6-1|few|-
CASTWGGQGDEKLFF
TGTGCCAGCACCTGGGGGGGCCAGGGAGATGAAAAACTGTTTTTT
>TRBJ2-1|TRBV14|-|-
CASSQGPGLFYEQFF
TGTGCCAGCAGCCAAGGCCCGGGACTTTTCTATGAGCAGTTCTTC
>TRBJ1-6|TRBV9|-|-
CASSVGRGSSYNSPLHF
TGTGCCAGCAGCGTCGGCAGAGGAAGCTCCTATAATTCACCCCTCCACTTT
>TRBJ2-1|TRBV20-1|few|TRBD2
CSASTSGGVLYNEQFF
TGCAGTGCCTCGACTAGCGGGGGGGTTCTCTACAATGAGCAGTTCTTC
>TRBJ2-5|TRBV20-1|-|TRBD1
CSAEARDRVSWTQYF
TGCAGTGCTGAGGCCCGCGACAGGGTCTCTTGGACCCAGTACTTC
>TRBJ1-2|TRBV12-3/TRBV12-4|few|TRBD1
CASSPRGGAGYTF
TGTGCCAGCAGCCCGAGAGGGGGCGCGGGCTACACCTTC
>TRBJ2-2|TRBV20-1|few|TRBD2
CSARRLAGDVGELFF
TGCAGTGCTCGCCGACTAGCGGGAGACGTCGGGGAGCTGTTTTTT
>TRBJ1-5|TRBV19|-|-
CASHRQSSNQPQHF
TGTGCCAGCCATCGACAGAGTAGCAATCAGCCCCAGCATTTT
>TRBJ2-2|TRBV12-3/TRBV12-4|-|-
CASTPERYGTGELFF
TGTGCCAGCACCCCGGAGAGATATGGAACCGGGGAGCTGTTTTTT
>TRBJ1-2|TRBV10-3|few|-
CAISESIVGGGYTF
TGTGCCATCAGTGAGTCGATAGTCGGGGGAGGCTACACCTTC
>TRBJ1-5|TRBV3-1|-|-
CASSPKGGRNQPQHF
TGTGCCAGCAGCCCGAAGGGGGGGCGCAATCAGCCCCAGCATTTT
>TRBJ2-1|TRBV27|few|-
CASRLSGGDEQFF
TGTGCCAGCAGACTGAGCGGAGGGGATGAGCAGTTCTTC
>TRBJ1-6|TRBV12-3/TRBV12-4|few|-
CASTPGTTLHF
TGTGCCAGCACCCCCGGGACAACCCTCCACTTT
>TRBJ2-3|TRBV28|-|-
CASSFTSGRETDTQYF
TGTGCCAGCAGTTTTACCTCCGGGAGAGAGACAGATACGCAGTATTTT
>TRBJ2-1|TRBV20-1|-|-
CSGGQPDNEQFF
TGCAGTGGCGGGCAGCCCGACAATGAGCAGTTCTTC
>TRBJ2-1|TRBV3-1|-|TRBD2
CASSPTGTISYNEQFF
TGTGCCAGCAGCCCGACCGGGACTATCTCCTACAATGAGCAGTTCTTC
>TRBJ2-1|TRBV5-1|few|-
CASSPARATRDHNEQFF
TGCGCCAGCAGCCCCGCCCGTGCGACTAGGGACCACAATGAGCAGTTCTTC
>TRBJ2-3|TRBV20-1|-|-
CSASGGHTSTDTQYF
TGCAGTGCTAGCGGGGGGCACACGAGCACAGATACGCAGTATTTT
>TRBJ2-5|TRBV10-3|-|-
CATGQVQETQYF
TGTGCCACCGGACAAGTCCAAGAGACCCAGTACTTC
>TRBJ1-5|TRBV2|few|-
CASSESGGGQPQHF
TGTGCCAGCAGTGAATCGGGGGGGGGTCAGCCCCAGCATTTT
>TRBJ2-5|TRBV7-7|-|-
CASSSWGETQYF
TGTGCCAGCAGCTCCTGGGGGGAGACCCAGTACTTC
>TRBJ2-6|TRBV5-1|few|TRBD1
CASSWAPGQSYSGANVLTF
TGCGCCAGCAGCTGGGCACCGGGACAGTCCTACTCTGGGGCCAACGTCCTGACTTTC
>TRBJ2-1|TRBV14|-|TRBD1
CASSPLTAGTGDRNEQFF
TGTGCCAGCAGCCCCCTAACAGCCGGGACAGGGGATAGAAATGAGCAGTTCTTC
>TRBJ2-1|TRBV20-1|-|TRBD2
CSARPSGNYNEQFF
TGCAGTGCTAGGCCTAGCGGAAACTACAATGAGCAGTTCTTC
>TRBJ2-1|TRBV3-1|-|-
CASSQDRGGNEQFF
TGTGCCAGCAGCCAAGATAGGGGCGGCAATGAGCAGTTCTTC
>TRBJ2-1|TRBV20-1|-|-
CSGRGGGGLEGQFF
TGCAGTGGTAGAGGGGGAGGTGGTCTTGAGGGGCAGTTCTTC
>TRBJ2-3|TRBV29-1|few|-
CSVLAVSTDTQYF
TGCAGCGTATTAGCGGTCTCCACAGATACGCAGTATTTT
>TRBJ2-3|TRBV7-2|few|-
CASSLAVHTDTQYF
TGTGCCAGCAGCTTAGCCGTACACACAGATACGCAGTATTTT
>TRBJ2-3|TRBV7-8|-|-
CASSLAPGDTQYF
TGTGCCAGCAGCTTAGCGCCGGGAGATACGCAGTATTTT
>TRBJ2-6|TRBV7-3|-|-
CASSLTATESGANVLTF
TGTGCCAGCAGCTTAACAGCTACAGAGTCTGGGGCCAACGTCCTGACTTTC
>TRBJ2-7|TRBV29-1|-|-
CSVGWTASYEQYF
TGCAGCGTTGGTTGGACAGCGTCCTACGAGCAGTACTTC
>TRBJ1-2|TRBV5-1|few|TRBD1
CASSDGQVNYGYTF
TGCGCCAGCAGCGACGGACAGGTTAACTATGGCTACACCTTC
>TRBJ1-6|TRBV4-2|-|-
CASSPWRTDRDSPLHF
TGTGCCAGCAGCCCTTGGCGGACAGACAGAGATTCACCCCTCCACTTT